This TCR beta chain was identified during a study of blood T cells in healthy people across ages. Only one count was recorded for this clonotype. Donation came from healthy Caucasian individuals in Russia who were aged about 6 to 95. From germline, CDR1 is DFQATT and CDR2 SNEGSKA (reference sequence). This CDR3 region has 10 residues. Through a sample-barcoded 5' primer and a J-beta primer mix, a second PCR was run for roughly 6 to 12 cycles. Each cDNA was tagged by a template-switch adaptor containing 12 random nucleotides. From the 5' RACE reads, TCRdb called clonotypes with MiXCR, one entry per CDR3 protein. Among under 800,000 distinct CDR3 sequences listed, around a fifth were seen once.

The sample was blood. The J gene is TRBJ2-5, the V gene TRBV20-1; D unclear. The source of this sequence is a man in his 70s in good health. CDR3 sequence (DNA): TGCAGAGATCTAGGAGAGACCCAGTACTTC. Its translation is CRDLGETQYF.